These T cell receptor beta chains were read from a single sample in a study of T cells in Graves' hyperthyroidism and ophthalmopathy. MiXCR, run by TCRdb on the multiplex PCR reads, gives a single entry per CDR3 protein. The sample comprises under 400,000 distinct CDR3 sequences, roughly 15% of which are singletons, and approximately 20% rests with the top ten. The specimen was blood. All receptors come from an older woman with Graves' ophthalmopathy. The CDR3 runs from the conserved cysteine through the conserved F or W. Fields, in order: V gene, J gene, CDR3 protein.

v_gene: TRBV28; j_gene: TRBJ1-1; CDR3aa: CASSLRVGYTEAFF
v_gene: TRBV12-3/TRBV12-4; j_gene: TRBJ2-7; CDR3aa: CASGRGYEQYF
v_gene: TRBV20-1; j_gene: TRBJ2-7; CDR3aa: CSARATGAEQYF
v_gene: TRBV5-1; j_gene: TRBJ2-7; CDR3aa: CASSLAARYEQYF
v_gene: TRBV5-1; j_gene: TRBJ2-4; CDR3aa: CASKPTDLRNIQYF
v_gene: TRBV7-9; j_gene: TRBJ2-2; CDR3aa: CASSFPGINAGELFF
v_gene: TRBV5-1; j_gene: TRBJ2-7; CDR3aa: CASSLPGTSGAREQYF
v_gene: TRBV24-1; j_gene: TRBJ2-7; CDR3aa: CATSLPGDRAHEQYF
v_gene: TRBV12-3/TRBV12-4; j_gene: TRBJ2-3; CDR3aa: CASRTYPDTQYF
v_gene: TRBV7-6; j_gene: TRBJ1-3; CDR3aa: CASSSPGSSGNTIYF
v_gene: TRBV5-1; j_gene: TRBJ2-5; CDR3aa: CASRTGTSGLYQETQYF
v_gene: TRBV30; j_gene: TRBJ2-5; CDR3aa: CAWSSTGGQETQYF
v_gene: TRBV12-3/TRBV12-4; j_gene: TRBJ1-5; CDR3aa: CASSLATAQPQHF
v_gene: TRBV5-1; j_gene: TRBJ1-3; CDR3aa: CASSLAAGPSSGNTIYF
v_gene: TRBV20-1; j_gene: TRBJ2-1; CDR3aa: CSAPRGLAGVDEQFF
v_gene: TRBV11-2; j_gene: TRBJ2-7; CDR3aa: CASSPPERPPGAEQYF
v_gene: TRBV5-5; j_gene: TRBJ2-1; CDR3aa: CASSLGTPEQFF